This TCR beta chain was found in a study of post-analysis software for immune sequencing data. The junction had 14 bases not matched to a gene; V was cut back by 4 bases and J by 2 bases. From germline, CDR1 is SGHRS and CDR2 YFSETQ. This CDR3 has 17 residues. On this clonotype: Its antigen is unknown.

Unique molecular identifiers were present in the TCR beta cDNA libraries. Between 1 and 10 million T cells gave rise to around 500,000 cDNA molecules. From the PCR reads, TCRdb called clonotypes with MiXCR, one entry per CDR3 protein. The sample gives about 540,000 distinct CDR3 sequences, 34% of which show up once; 5% to 6% is in the top ten. Study-wide points: In patients, a few TRBV segments were more frequent than in controls, with TRBV5-6, TRBV5-1 and TRBV20-1 among them. Samples prepared in the same batch strongly co-clustered by F measure.

The receptor comes from a girl under 18 with multiple sclerosis. The genes are TRBV5-1 and TRBJ2-7, with 8 bases that match TRBD1. Input material: blood. The CDR3 nucleotides are TGCGCCAGCAGCGGGGGGACAGGCCTGGGCAAACCCTACGAGCAGTACTTC. Translation gives CASSGGTGLGKPYEQYF. Combining the CDR3 with reference TRBV5-1 and TRBJ2-7 gives the whole variable domain KAGVTQTPRYLIKTRGQQVTLSCSPISGHRSVSWYQQTPGQGLQFLFEYFSETQRNKGNFPGRFSGRQFSNSRSEMNVSTLELGDSALYLCASSGGTGLGKPYEQYFGPGTRLTVT.